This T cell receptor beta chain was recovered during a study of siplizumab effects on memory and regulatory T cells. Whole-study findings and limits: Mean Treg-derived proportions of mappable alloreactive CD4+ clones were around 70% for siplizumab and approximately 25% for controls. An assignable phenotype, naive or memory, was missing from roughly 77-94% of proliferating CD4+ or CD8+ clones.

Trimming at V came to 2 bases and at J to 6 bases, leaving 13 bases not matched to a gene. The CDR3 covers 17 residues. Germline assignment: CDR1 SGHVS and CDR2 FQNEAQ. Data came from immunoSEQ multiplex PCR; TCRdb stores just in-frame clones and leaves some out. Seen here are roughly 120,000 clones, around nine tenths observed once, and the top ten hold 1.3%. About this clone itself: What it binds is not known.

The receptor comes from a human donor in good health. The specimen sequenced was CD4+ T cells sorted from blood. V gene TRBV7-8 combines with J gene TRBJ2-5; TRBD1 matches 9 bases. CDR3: CASSLRGPDRGWKTQYF. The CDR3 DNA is TGTGCCAGCAGCTTAAGGGGCCCGGACAGGGGTTGGAAGACCCAGTACTTC. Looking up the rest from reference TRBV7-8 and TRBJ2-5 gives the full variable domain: GAGVSQSPRYKVAKRGQDVALRCDPISGHVSLFWYQQALGQGPEFLTYFQNEAQLDKSGLPSDRFFAERPEGSVSTLKIQRTQQEDSAVYLCASSLRGPDRGWKTQYFGPGTRLLVL.